This TCR beta chain was identified during a study of T cells after yellow fever vaccination. With V trimmed by 4 bases and J by 2 bases, 12 bases remained unmatched. The germline V gene has CDR1 LGHNA and CDR2 YSLEER. This CDR3 comprises 17 residues. This clonotype was found a few times. MiXCR, applied by TCRdb to the 5' RACE reads, yields one record per CDR3 protein. The sample contains 170,000 or so distinct CDR3 sequences, approximately 6.2% of which appear only once. The material was CD4+ T cells sorted from PBMCs, obtained on the day of the first yellow fever vaccination. The clonotype comes from a man between 18 and 29 years old who received the YFV17D yellow fever vaccine. The rearrangement uses TRBV4-3 and TRBJ1-2, with TRBD1 matching 8 bases. The CDR3 sequence is CASSPRRFRGPNYGYTF. The CDR3 DNA reads as TGCGCCAGCAGCCCCCGACGGTTCAGGGGGCCGAACTATGGCTACACCTTC.